Given below is one T cell receptor beta chain in context. Clones were sequenced by immunoSEQ multiplex PCR, and TCRdb holds only the in-frame ones, with some missing. Among approximately 58,000 clones listed, roughly 90% were seen once. The entry originates in a study of chemoradiotherapy in HPV16-positive cancers. The TCR comes from a human donor with HPV-associated anogenital cancer. Sequencing used blood, obtained from a patient who underwent chemoradiotherapy.

CDR3 nucleotides: TGTGCCAGCAGCGTAGACGGGATCAGCACAGATACGCAGTATTTT. It specifies CASSVDGISTDTQYF. The V gene is TRBV9, the J gene TRBJ2-3, with a tentative D call TRBD2 (5 bases). The V gene lost 0 bases and the J gene lost 0 bases, with 8 bases spanning the gap. The CDR3 has 15 residues. Looked up from germline, CDR1 is SGDLS and CDR2 is YYNGEE.